This paragraph covers one T cell receptor beta chain sequence. The target of this receptor is not known. Base qualities are not at hand, and no much larger clone is one base apart. The CDR3 regions of human TCRbeta chains were analyzed by immunosequencing. The authors' pipeline ran thus. TCRs in the repertoires were matched against a reference library of SARS-CoV-2-specific TCRs that had been generated with the MIRA antigen-specificity platform. Breadth meant the fraction of unique TCRs that were SARS-CoV-2-associated, whereas depth meant the fraction of total T cells that were SARS-CoV-2-associated. Each spike-specific TCR was assigned to its reactive spike region and to a CD4 or CD8 class using the MIRA data. Log10-transformed breadth and depth values were compared by one-way ANOVA with Sidak's multiple comparisons tests. TCRdb stores this immuneACCESS table with in-frame sequences only. Part of the clones is absent; in the studies checked, under half of the shortfall reflects unresolved V genes, and no reason is known for the rest. V, J and clone size were drawn from that table, and D and trimming were deduced from the DNA. The sample profile shows 140,000 or so clones; roughly 90% of them were found once. The biggest ten clones account for roughly 1.5% of the sample.

The CDR3 starts with the cysteine, ends with the phenylalanine, and has 12 residues. The retained sequence is limited to the CDR3, 36 bases, with the frame set at the first base. The V and J ends are trimmed by 6 bases and 5 bases, leaving 10 bases between them. This specimen's time point label, per the study, means: about 28 days (+/-7) after the second vaccine dose. Because spike-specific TCR depth and breadth did not differ between the two schedules, AZD1222 recipients who got a second dose at roughly 4 weeks were pooled with those who got a second dose at roughly 12 weeks. Vaccinee samples were obtained from the UK trials COV001 and COV002, which included a single-blind randomized controlled phase 2/3 trial of AZD1222 (ChAdOx1 nCoV-19) in healthy adults. For TCRbeta chain sequencing, PBMC samples from trial participants were taken at day 0 and at day 28 after the second dose. The sample originates from a study of T cell responses to AZD1222 COVID-19 vaccine (dated by TCRdb to the early 2020s). Broadly, across the study: TCR sequencing was performed for roughly 250 trial participants, of whom roughly 200 were given two doses of AZD1222 and some 26 were given two doses of MenACWY control vaccine. Trial participants were enrolled by age into 18-55, 56-69 and 70-plus year subgroups, with roughly 160, 29 and 62 TCR-sequenced participants respectively. Broader findings and caveats from the paper: Conclusions about previously exposed vaccinees are limited, since just 6 or 7 AZD1222 recipients were seropositive for SARS-CoV-2 at baseline. Epitopes outside the regions mutated in the B.1.351 and B.1.1.7 variants were reportedly recognized by nearly half of the unique spike-specific TCRs. Most participants were white British and females outnumbered males, and the authors suggested that clonal diversity may have been underestimated. The 56-69-year group was small, and its depth increase did not reach significance, likely because of low power. Because no samples from the day 14 peak response were available, repertoires could be characterized only after the peak T cell response. After two AZD1222 doses, spike-specific TCR breadth and depth were significantly higher than at day 0 and than in MenACWY recipients. The whole spike protein was spanned by vaccine-associated CD4 TCRs, and dominant responses were seen in regions 160-218 and 743-854.

The receptor chain draws on TRBV12-3 or TRBV12-4 and TRBJ1-1; a confident D gene designation cannot be given. This receptor was identified in an adult who received the AZD1222 COVID-19 vaccine. Specimen: peripheral blood, collected 28 days after the second AZD1222 dose. The CDR3 sequence is CASSPSGTEAFF. The DNA sequence is as follows: TGTGCCAGCAGCCCAAGCGGGACTGAAGCTTTCTTT.